One sample yielded the 27 T cell receptor beta chains listed below, sequenced in a study of T cell responses to AZD1222 COVID-19 vaccine. Produced via immunoSEQ multiplex PCR; TCRdb's table is partial and in-frame only. The repertoire has about 170,000 clones, around 88% of them found once; the top ten carry 0.85% to 1.2%. Specimen: peripheral blood, collected 28 days after the second AZD1222 dose. The receptor set was obtained from an adult who received the AZD1222 COVID-19 vaccine.

Only one count was recorded for this clone. Its ends do not fully match the called genes, so a read error is possible. J is TRBJ1-4 and V is TRBV28; D ambiguous. Germline V lookup: CDR1 MDHEN, CDR2 SYDVKM. CDR3 length: 13 amino acids. The CDR3 DNA is TGTGCGAGCAACCGAGGTGGGGATGAAAAACTGTTTTTT. This encodes CASNRGGDEKLFF.

This sequence joins TRBV19 and TRBJ2-7, with D tentatively TRBD1 (6 bases). The CDR3 covers 14 residues. The germline gives CDR1 LNHDA, CDR2 SQIVND (reference sequence). Deletions cut 7 bases from V and 2 bases from J, with 15 bases between. This CDR3 reads CASMTAGDAYEQYF. The DNA for the CDR3 is TGTGCCAGTATGACGGCAGGGGATGCCTACGAGCAGTACTTC.

J is TRBJ2-7 and V is TRBV15, with unresolved D. The CDR3 length is 14 residues. Germline V gene sequence: CDR1 LNHNV, CDR2 YYDKDF (reference sequence). Trimming left V 6 bases short and J 2 bases short, with 14 bases between. CDR3 sequence (DNA): TGTGCCACCAGTGGGATGGCTGAGCCCTACGAGCAGTACTTC. This gives the protein CATSGMAEPYEQYF.

The chain combines TRBV15 with TRBJ2-3, with D perhaps TRBD1 or TRBD2 (7 bases each). V was pared by 8 bases and J by 0 bases, with 12 bases between. CDR1 and CDR2 (germline): LNHNV, YYDKDF (reference sequence). The CDR3 has 14 residues. The CDR3 is CATGRGQSTDTQYF. CDR3 coding DNA: TGTGCCACCGGGAGGGGGCAAAGCACAGATACGCAGTATTTT.

The chain uses TRBV6-2 or TRBV6-3 and TRBJ1-5; tentative D call: TRBD1 (5 bases). The CDR3 sequence is 13 residues long. Germline V gene sequence: CDR1 MNHEY, CDR2 SVGEGT. V lost 6 bases and J 2 bases, leaving 8 bases between the germline ends. In DNA, the CDR3 is TGTGCCAGCAGCGGGGGGGGCAATCAGCCCCAGCATTTT. This gives the protein CASSGGGNQPQHF.

This clone was counted a single time. The chain links TRBV7-2 to TRBJ1-2; D unresolved. This CDR3 spans 16 amino acids. Germline V gives CDR1 SGHTA, CDR2 FQGNSA. Deletions cut 0 bases from V and 7 bases from J, with 18 bases between. DNA of the CDR3: TGTGCCAGCAGCTTAGCCAAAGGCCCACACTATGTTGGCTACACCTTC. It specifies CASSLAKGPHYVGYTF.

V gene TRBV6-5 combines with J gene TRBJ2-7; D not certain. CDR1 and CDR2 (germline): MNHEY, SVGAGI. CDR3 size: 14 residues. The V end lost 7 bases, the J end lost 5 bases, and 18 bases lay between the germline ends. CDR3: CASKNEQPSNEQYF. Here the CDR3 DNA reads TGTGCCAGCAAGAACGAACAGCCTTCTAACGAGCAGTACTTC.

The chain combines TRBV7-9 with TRBJ2-7, with D possibly being TRBD1 (6 bases). Per germline, CDR1 SEHNR and CDR2 FQNEAQ (reference sequence). V was shortened by 2 bases and J by 3 bases, with 11 bases between the two germline ends. The CDR3 runs to 14 residues. The chain's CDR3 is CASSLTVDSYEQYF. The CDR3 DNA reads TGTGCCAGCAGCTTAACGGTGGACAGCTACGAGCAGTACTTC.

The V gene is TRBV5-5, the J gene TRBJ2-7, with D unresolved. Deletions cut 3 bases from V and 3 bases from J, with 16 bases between. Germline V gene data show CDR1 as SGHKS and CDR2 as YYEKEE (reference sequence). The CDR3 has 15 residues. CDR3 region: CASSSFGLGSYEQYF. CDR3 nucleotides: TGTGCCAGCAGCTCCTTTGGCCTAGGAAGCTACGAGCAGTACTTC.

The J gene is TRBJ2-7, the V gene TRBV5-5; no clear D gene. The ends were cut back, 4 bases at V and 6 bases at J, with 14 bases in the middle. Germline-derived CDR1 and CDR2 are SGHKS and YYEKEE (reference sequence). The CDR3 spans 13 residues. In nucleotides, the CDR3 is TGTGCCAGCAGCCCGCCCGGACCCTCCGAGCAGTACTTC. As protein: CASSPPGPSEQYF.

The CDR3 protein is CASSPRDGAAMNTEAFF. In DNA form, the CDR3 reads TGCGCCAGCAGCCCGAGGGATGGGGCCGCCATGAACACTGAAGCTTTCTTT. The chain uses TRBV5-1 and TRBJ1-1, with D possibly being TRBD1 (5 bases). Germline-derived CDR1 and CDR2 are SGHRS and YFSETQ. V lost 4 bases and J 0 bases, leaving 19 bases between the germline ends. The CDR3 is made up of 17 amino acids.

The rearrangement links TRBV6-5 to TRBJ2-3; tentative D call: TRBD2 (6 bases). Germline V lookup: CDR1 MNHEY, CDR2 SVGAGI. Trimming stripped 0 bases from V and 0 bases from J, with 7 bases between. There are 15 residues in the CDR3. The CDR3 DNA reads as TGTGCCAGCAGTTACTCAGGGACTAGCACAGATACGCAGTATTTT. Its translation: CASSYSGTSTDTQYF.

The chain employs TRBV4-1 and TRBJ2-1, with D unclear. Trimming pared 0 bases from V and 3 bases from J, leaving 6 bases between. The CDR3 is 14 amino acids. Germline CDR1 and CDR2: MGHRA and YSYEKL. CDR3 sequence reads: CASSQEGRYNEQFF. The CDR3 DNA follows: TGCGCCAGCAGCCAAGAAGGGCGCTACAATGAGCAGTTCTTC.

The CDR3 here is CASSPGGLNEKLFF. The CDR3 region has the DNA TGTGCCAGCAGCCCCGGGGGGCTTAATGAAAAACTGTTTTTT. J is TRBJ1-4 and V is TRBV7-2; TRBD1 is a possible D gene (6 bases). CDR1 is SGHTA, CDR2 FQGNSA, per germline. The CDR3 runs to 14 residues. The V end lost 5 bases, the J end lost 4 bases, and 11 bases lay between the germline ends.

The rearrangement joins TRBV7-2 to TRBJ2-5, with no clear D. Between the trimmed V and J ends, which lost 1 base and 5 bases, there was a span of 14 bases. CDR3 length: 15 residues. Germline CDR1 and CDR2: SGHTA and FQGNSA. The CDR3 DNA reads as TGTGCCAGCAGCTTAGACGCCCCAGCTGGGGAGACCCAGTACTTC. This sequence encodes CASSLDAPAGETQYF.

This clone was seen more than once but under ten times. This rearrangement joins TRBV5-1 to TRBJ1-2, with D hard to call. V dropped 1 base and J dropped 0 bases, with 7 bases sitting between them. The CDR3 contains 14 residues. In germline, CDR1 is SGHRS, CDR2 YFSETQ. CDR3 region: CASSLHPANYGYTF. The CDR3 region has the DNA TGCGCCAGCAGCTTGCACCCCGCTAACTATGGCTACACCTTC.

The gene calls are TRBV5-1 and TRBJ2-1; no clear D gene. The CDR3 consists of 13 residues. V lost 0 bases to trimming and J lost 7 bases, with 8 bases between them. The V gene's germline CDR1 is SGHRS and CDR2 YFSETQ. In DNA, the CDR3 is TGCGCCAGCAGCTTGGAGGGATTGAATGAGCAGTTCTTC. Its protein product is CASSLEGLNEQFF.

The genes are TRBV5-6 and TRBJ1-2; TRBD1 might be the D (5 bases). The CDR3 has 13 amino acids. The V end was cut by 0 bases, the J end by 4 bases, with 7 bases between. Per the germline V gene, CDR1 is SGHDT and CDR2 is YYEEEE. CDR3 coding DNA: TGTGCCAGCAGCTTGGACAGGTCCTATGGCTACACCTTC. Amino acids: CASSLDRSYGYTF.

This clone was seen a handful of times. The chain carries TRBV12-3 or TRBV12-4 and TRBJ1-2, with D possibly being TRBD1 (6 bases). Trimming removed 6 bases from V and 8 bases from J, with 16 bases in between. The CDR3 is 13 amino acids. In DNA, the CDR3 is TGTGCCAGCAGCCCTCTGGGGGCCGTGGGCTACACCTTC. It yields the protein CASSPLGAVGYTF.

The V gene is TRBV15, the J gene TRBJ2-7, with 11 bases that match TRBD1. Trimming removed 2 bases from V and 2 bases from J; junction bases left unmatched: 2. Germline CDR1 is LNHNV and CDR2 is YYDKDF (reference sequence). This CDR3 has 15 residues. Here the CDR3 reads CATSRPGQGAYEQYF. In DNA form, the CDR3 reads TGTGCCACCAGCAGACCGGGACAGGGGGCCTACGAGCAGTACTTC.

The chain joins TRBV4-3 to TRBJ1-2, with 11 bases matching TRBD1. The V segment lost 4 bases and the J segment 6 bases; nucleotides outside the gene matches: 7. This CDR3 spans 15 amino acids. Germline lookup yields CDR1 LGHNA and CDR2 YSLEER. The CDR3 spells CASSRTGTGGNGYTF. CDR3 in DNA: TGCGCCAGCAGCCGCACCGGGACAGGGGGGAATGGCTACACCTTC.

This sequence joins TRBV6-5 and TRBJ1-1; D might be TRBD1 (5 bases). Between the trimmed V and J ends, which lost 6 bases and 1 base, there was a span of 9 bases. CDR1 is MNHEY, CDR2 SVGAGI, per germline. The CDR3 is 13 amino acids. Here the CDR3 DNA reads TGTGCCAGCAGCATCAGGGAGAACACTGAAGCTTTCTTT. Translating gives CASSIRENTEAFF.

V gene TRBV5-6 combines with J gene TRBJ1-2; TRBD1 aligns across 7 bases. CDR1 and CDR2 (germline): SGHDT, YYEEEE. The V gene end was trimmed by 5 bases and the J gene end by 2 bases; junction bases not matched to a gene: 6. The CDR3 consists of 14 residues. The DNA of the CDR3 is TGTGCCAGCAGGGCCCTGACAGGGAACTATGGCTACACCTTC. It is translated as CASRALTGNYGYTF.

The chain couples TRBV2 to TRBJ1-4, with TRBD1 identical over 8 bases. The CDR3 runs 15 residues. With 5 bases clipped from V and 4 bases from J, the junction kept 6 bases outside the gene matches. Germline V gives CDR1 SNHLY, CDR2 FYNNEI. The CDR3 DNA reads TGTGCCAGCAGTTCCCGGACAGGGCTTAATGAAAAACTGTTTTTT. Its translation is CASSSRTGLNEKLFF.

The genes are TRBV5-1 and TRBJ2-7; no clear D. This CDR3 has 14 residues. In germline, CDR1 is SGHRS, CDR2 YFSETQ. Deletions cut 3 bases from V and 4 bases from J, with 14 bases between. The CDR3 protein is CASSSTVGLYEQYF. The CDR3 coding sequence is TGCGCCAGCAGCTCAACCGTTGGGCTTTACGAGCAGTACTTC. Full variable domain (missing parts from reference TRBV5-1 and TRBJ2-7): KAGVTQTPRYLIKTRGQQVTLSCSPISGHRSVSWYQQTPGQGLQFLFEYFSETQRNKGNFPGRFSGRQFSNSRSEMNVSTLELGDSALYLCASSSTVGLYEQYFGPGTRLTVT.

The V call is TRBV28, the J call TRBJ1-3; D is ambiguous. Germline CDR1 and CDR2: MDHEN and SYDVKM. The V gene lost 7 bases and the J gene lost 3 bases, with 4 bases spanning the gap. The CDR3 sequence is 11 residues long. The CDR3 coding sequence is TGTGCCAGCACGGGTGGAAACACCATATATTTT. It codes for CASTGGNTIYF.

The chain joins TRBV9 to TRBJ1-3, with D hard to call. The CDR3 totals 14 residues. V lost 0 bases, J lost 3 bases, and 7 bases lay in between. Germline CDR1 reads SGDLS; CDR2 reads YYNGEE. The CDR3 is CASSVGSGGNTIYF. For the CDR3, the DNA is TGTGCCAGCAGCGTAGGGTCAGGTGGAAACACCATATATTTT.